The 3 T cell receptor beta chains listed next were all sequenced from one sample in a study of T cell repertoires in cytomegalovirus infection. TCRdb analysed the reads with MiXCR anew, one entry per CDR3 protein. The sample includes hundreds of thousands of distinct CDR3 sequences, more than 9% of them seen just once. Sample: PBMCs. The receptors derive from a human donor in good health (CMV status not recorded). Some clones in this sample may be carry-over from other donors' samples.

There are a few counts of this clonotype. The V and J genes are TRBV7-6 and TRBJ2-5; 12 bases align to TRBD2. Losses at the gene ends were 0 bases for V and 4 bases for J; bases not matched to a gene: 3. Looked up from germline, CDR1 is SGHVS and CDR2 is FNYEAQ. The CDR3 extends over 16 amino acids. DNA of the CDR3: TGTGCCAGCAGCTTAGCCCTAGCGGGAGGGCTAGAGACCCAGTACTTC. It translates to CASSLALAGGLETQYF.

This clonotype was observed a few times. The chain joins TRBV7-2 to TRBJ2-2; 13 nucleotides align to TRBD2. This CDR3 region has 16 residues. Per germline, CDR1 SGHTA and CDR2 FQGNSA. Losses at the gene ends were 5 bases for V and 9 bases for J; bases not matched to a gene: 9. The CDR3 loop is CASSPTGLAGDRELFF. CDR3 DNA: TGTGCCAGCAGCCCTACAGGACTAGCGGGAGATAGGGAGCTGTTTTTT.

This clonotype was seen repeatedly, ten times or more. The J gene is TRBJ2-6, the V gene TRBV7-8, with D possibly TRBD1 on 6 matching bases. The CDR3 runs to 18 residues. CDR1 is SGHVS and CDR2 is FQNEAQ in the germline V gene. The V end lost 8 bases, the J end lost 0 bases, and 20 bases lay between the germline ends. CDR3 protein: CASDPRRDMNSGANVLTF. The CDR3 DNA follows: TGTGCCAGCGATCCTCGACGGGACATGAACTCTGGGGCCAACGTCCTGACTTTC. Using reference TRBV7-8 and TRBJ2-6 for the parts outside the CDR3, the full variable domain is GAGVSQSPRYKVAKRGQDVALRCDPISGHVSLFWYQQALGQGPEFLTYFQNEAQLDKSGLPSDRFFAERPEGSVSTLKIQRTQQEDSAVYLCASDPRRDMNSGANVLTFGAGSRLTVL.